Below, 13 T cell receptor beta chains from the same sample are listed, as sequenced in a study of blood T cell repertoires in COVID-19. Assay: immunoSEQ multiplex PCR; the TCRdb copy retains only in-frame clones and omits some. The sample yields about 53,000 clones, approximately 80% seen once. Sequencing was done on a sample of peripheral blood. All receptors come from a human donor in a cohort sampled during active COVID-19.

The chain recombines TRBV10-1 with TRBJ2-3, with D possibly matching TRBD2 (6 bases). Germline-derived CDR1 and CDR2 are WNHNN and SYGVQD (reference sequence). The CDR3 loop spans 13 amino acids. Trimming cost V 3 bases and J 9 bases, with 13 bases left between them. The CDR3 loop reads CASSEILRETQYF. The CDR3 DNA reads as TGCGCCAGCAGTGAAATCCTCCGGGAGACGCAGTATTTT.

V and J are TRBV4-1 and TRBJ2-2; 7 bases agree with TRBD1. The germline CDR1 and CDR2 sequences are MGHRA and YSYEKL. The CDR3 is 15 residues long. V gave up 3 bases and J gave up 5 bases; unmatched junction bases: 6. CDR3 protein: CASSHSKGATGELFF. Here the CDR3 DNA reads TGCGCCAGCAGCCACTCTAAGGGGGCGACCGGGGAGCTGTTTTTT.

The chain employs TRBV6-2 or TRBV6-3 and TRBJ2-4, with 7 bases matching TRBD1. The junction had 8 bases not matched to a gene; V was cut back by 6 bases and J by 6 bases. CDR1 MNHEY and CDR2 SVGEGT come from the germline V gene. The CDR3 totals 14 residues. Here the CDR3 DNA reads TGTGCCAGCAGCCCCGCCGGGACAGTAAACATTCAGTACTTC. This gives the protein CASSPAGTVNIQYF.

The V gene is TRBV5-5, the J gene TRBJ2-5, with D uncertain. This CDR3 contains 12 residues. Trimming removed 1 base from V and 8 bases from J, with 9 bases in between. Looked up from germline, CDR1 is SGHKS and CDR2 is YYEKEE (reference sequence). The CDR3 nucleotides are TGTGCCAGCAGCTTGATCCGGTCCACCCAGTACTTC. Translated, it gives CASSLIRSTQYF.

This clone has just a few counts. This chain uses TRBV4-1 with TRBJ1-6, with 8 bases aligning to TRBD1. Germline V CDR1 and CDR2: MGHRA, YSYEKL. With 4 bases clipped from V and 7 bases from J, the junction kept 3 bases outside the gene matches. The CDR3 sequence is 14 residues long. The CDR3 nucleotides read TGCGCCAGCAGCCGGACAGGGAAGAATTCACCCCTCCACTTT. Translated, it gives CASSRTGKNSPLHF.

This rearrangement joins TRBV3-1 (or the pseudogene TRBV3-2) to TRBJ1-4; D unresolved. The germline V and J ends were trimmed by 4 bases and 12 bases, with 21 bases remaining between them. This CDR3 contains 15 residues. Germline CDR1 and CDR2: LGHDT and YNNKEL (reference sequence). CDR3 region: CASSLLADGPEELFF. In DNA, the CDR3 is TGTGCCAGCAGCCTTTTAGCGGACGGCCCGGAGGAACTGTTTTTT.

This clone has a handful of counts. J is TRBJ1-2 and V is TRBV7-9; D gene uncertain. Deletions cut 5 bases from V and 3 bases from J, with 7 bases between. In germline, CDR1 is SEHNR, CDR2 FQNEAQ (reference sequence). The CDR3 sequence is 12 residues long. In DNA, the CDR3 is TGTGCCAGCAGCACGGAGTACTATGGCTACACCTTC. Encoded protein: CASSTEYYGYTF. The whole variable domain, filled in from reference TRBV7-9 and TRBJ1-2, reads DTGVSQNPRHKITKRGQNVTFRCDPISEHNRLYWYRQTLGQGPEFLTYFQNEAQLEKSRLLSDRFSAERPKGSFSTLEIQRTEQGDSAMYLCASSTEYYGYTFGSGTRLTVV.

V usage is TRBV5-5 and J usage is TRBJ2-7; possibly TRBD2 for D (5 bases). The CDR3 runs to 15 residues. V lost 0 bases and J 6 bases, leaving 16 bases between the germline ends. Germline V lookup: CDR1 SGHKS, CDR2 YYEKEE (reference sequence). The CDR3 bases are TGTGCCAGCAGCTTGGAGGTGGCTCCCGGGGTCGAGCAGTACTTC. Protein: CASSLEVAPGVEQYF.

The chain employs TRBV5-1 and TRBJ1-4, with 7 bases identical to TRBD1. CDR3 length: 15 residues. Germline CDR1 reads SGHRS; CDR2 reads YFSETQ. The junction had 9 bases not matched to a gene; V was cut back by 4 bases and J by 6 bases. The CDR3 reads CASSGTGENYEKLFF. DNA of the CDR3: TGCGCCAGCAGCGGAACAGGGGAGAATTATGAAAAACTGTTTTTT.

This clone was detected a few times. V is TRBV28 and J is TRBJ2-7, with 7 nucleotides matching TRBD1. The CDR3 loop spans 16 amino acids. Germline V gene lookup returns CDR1 MDHEN and CDR2 SYDVKM. The trim removed 5 bases at V and 3 bases at J, leaving 13 bases unmatched. CDR3 residues: CASSPQARQGRYEQYF. CDR3 coding DNA: TGTGCCAGCAGTCCCCAGGCGAGACAGGGTCGCTACGAGCAGTACTTC.

The CDR3 spells CASSYGRNTEAFF. The CDR3 nucleotides are TGTGCCAGCAGTTACGGCCGGAACACTGAAGCTTTCTTT. The chain recombines TRBV6-5 with TRBJ1-1; D gene unclear. Per the germline V gene, CDR1 is MNHEY and CDR2 is SVGAGI. Trimming cost V 2 bases and J 1 base, with 5 bases left between them. The CDR3 has 13 amino acids.

The V call is TRBV10-3, the J call TRBJ2-7; TRBD2 agrees at 8 bases. Trimming took 5 bases from V and 6 from J; bases not matched to a gene: 9. CDR3 length equals 14 residues. Per the germline V gene, CDR1 is ENHRY and CDR2 is SYGVKD. The CDR3 DNA sequence: TGTGCCATCAGTAGTAGCGGGGCCCCGCGCGAGCAGTACTTC. It translates to CAISSSGAPREQYF.

The chain couples TRBV3-1 (or the pseudogene TRBV3-2) to TRBJ2-6; 15 bases are a match to TRBD2. CDR1 and CDR2 from the germline V gene are LGHDT and YNNKEL (reference sequence). V lost 5 bases and J lost 2; bases outside the gene matches: 7. The length of the CDR3 is 19 residues. CDR3 coding DNA: TGTGCCAGCAGCGTTCGGACTAGCGGGGGGGCCCCTGGGGCCAACGTCCTGACTTTC. Its translation is CASSVRTSGGAPGANVLTF.